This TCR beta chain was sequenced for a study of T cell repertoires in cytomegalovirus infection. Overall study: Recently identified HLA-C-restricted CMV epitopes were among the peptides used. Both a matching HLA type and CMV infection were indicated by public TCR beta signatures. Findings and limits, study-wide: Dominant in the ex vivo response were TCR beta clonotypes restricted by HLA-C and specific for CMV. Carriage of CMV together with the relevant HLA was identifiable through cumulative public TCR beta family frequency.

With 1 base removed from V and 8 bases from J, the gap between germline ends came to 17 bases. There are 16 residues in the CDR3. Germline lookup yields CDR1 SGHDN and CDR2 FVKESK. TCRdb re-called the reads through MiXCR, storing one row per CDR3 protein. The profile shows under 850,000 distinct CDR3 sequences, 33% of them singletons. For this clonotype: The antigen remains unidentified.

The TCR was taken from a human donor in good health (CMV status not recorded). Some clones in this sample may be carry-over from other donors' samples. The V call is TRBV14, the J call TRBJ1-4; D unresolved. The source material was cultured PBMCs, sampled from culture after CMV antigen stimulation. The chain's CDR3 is CASSQGLGAVSEKLFF. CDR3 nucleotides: TGTGCCAGCAGCCAAGGTCTGGGAGCCGTATCCGAAAAACTGTTTTTT.